Listed below are T cell receptor beta chains from one sample, sequenced in a study of T-cell memory formation after mild COVID-19. Each CDR3 protein is one row after TCRdb ran MiXCR on the 5' RACE reads. This table has approximately 250,000 distinct CDR3 sequences, about 16% appearing once. Sequencing input: PBMCs or a T cell subset sorted from them (not recorded which). The receptor source for this set is an adult woman who had mild COVID-19 (a few samples of this study predate the infection). Cell type and time point are not known. Each CDR3 is given with its conserved first and last residue. The D gene is left open where the match is weak. Size is stated for part of the rows, as once, few or many counts, or as a class when the clone is expanded.

J: TRBJ2-3
size: few
D: -
V: TRBV11-3
CDR3: CASSLTGRGTDTQYF
DNA: TGTGCCAGCAGCTTAACAGGGAGGGGCACAGATACGCAGTATTTT

J: TRBJ1-5
size: -
D: TRBD1
V: TRBV4-1
CDR3: CASSQGRGQGGSNQPQHF
DNA: TGCGCCAGCAGCCAAGGAAGGGGACAGGGCGGTAGCAATCAGCCCCAGCATTTT

J: TRBJ2-1
size: -
D: TRBD2
V: TRBV6-4
CDR3: CASSGGLEVFF
DNA: TGTGCCAGCAGTGGGGGACTAGAAGTGTTCTTC

J: TRBJ2-1
size: many
D: TRBD2
V: TRBV6-2/TRBV6-3
CDR3: CASSSRLAGSGNEQFF
DNA: TGTGCCAGCAGTTCTCGACTAGCGGGGAGCGGGAATGAGCAGTTCTTC

J: TRBJ2-7
size: -
D: TRBD1
V: TRBV7-9
CDR3: CASSTGTGPHEQYF
DNA: TGTGCCAGCAGTACCGGGACAGGGCCCCACGAGCAGTACTTC

J: TRBJ2-1
size: few
D: TRBD2
V: TRBV6-2/TRBV6-3
CDR3: CASRRLAGGRSSYNEQFF
DNA: TGTGCCAGCAGGAGACTAGCGGGAGGACGGAGCTCCTACAATGAGCAGTTCTTC

J: TRBJ1-3
size: -
D: -
V: TRBV7-9
CDR3: CASSLTGSGNTIYF
DNA: TGTGCCAGCAGCTTGACAGGCTCTGGAAACACCATATATTTT

J: TRBJ2-1
size: many
D: -
V: TRBV5-1
CDR3: CASSPGPPSYNEQFF
DNA: TGCGCCAGCAGCCCGGGACCCCCGTCCTACAATGAGCAGTTCTTC

J: TRBJ2-1
size: -
D: TRBD1
V: TRBV12-3/TRBV12-4
CDR3: CASSSRQGSNNEQFF
DNA: TGTGCCAGCAGTTCCCGACAGGGTTCGAACAATGAGCAGTTCTTC

J: TRBJ2-1
size: -
D: -
V: TRBV4-2
CDR3: CASSPLGSEQFF
DNA: TGTGCCAGCAGCCCCCTAGGTAGTGAGCAGTTCTTC

J: TRBJ1-2
size: few
D: TRBD1
V: TRBV7-2
CDR3: CASSVGTGTIVGYTF
DNA: TGTGCCAGCAGCGTAGGGACAGGGACCATTGTTGGCTACACCTTC

J: TRBJ1-2
size: -
D: TRBD1
V: TRBV5-5
CDR3: CASSLVVTGAASF
DNA: TGTGCCAGCAGCTTGGTTGTGACAGGGGCCGCATCCTTC

J: TRBJ1-2
size: -
D: -
V: TRBV18
CDR3: CASSPTRGSSDGYTF
DNA: TGTGCCAGCTCACCCACGAGGGGTTCGAGCGATGGCTACACCTTC

J: TRBJ2-5
size: few
D: TRBD1
V: TRBV5-1
CDR3: CASSPRTGEIGETQYF
DNA: TGCGCCAGCAGCCCCCGGACAGGGGAGATTGGAGAGACCCAGTACTTC

J: TRBJ1-2
size: few
D: -
V: TRBV6-5
CDR3: CASSPGSSYGYTF
DNA: TGTGCCAGCAGCCCAGGATCAAGCTATGGCTACACCTTC

J: TRBJ1-5
size: -
D: -
V: TRBV7-9
CDR3: CASSLQGKGNQPQHF
DNA: TGTGCCAGCAGCTTACAGGGGAAGGGCAATCAGCCCCAGCATTTT

J: TRBJ2-2
size: few
D: TRBD2
V: TRBV29-1
CDR3: CSVAPGTSSNGELFF
DNA: TGCAGCGTTGCCCCCGGGACTAGCAGTAACGGGGAGCTGTTTTTT

J: TRBJ2-2
size: few
D: TRBD2
V: TRBV5-1
CDR3: CASSGLDPTGELFF
DNA: TGCGCCAGCTCGGGACTAGATCCGACCGGGGAGCTGTTTTTT

J: TRBJ2-3
size: -
D: TRBD1
V: TRBV15
CDR3: CATSRGDRGRGRDTQYF
DNA: TGTGCCACCAGCAGAGGGGACAGGGGGCGAGGAAGAGATACGCAGTATTTT

J: TRBJ1-2
size: -
D: TRBD1
V: TRBV9
CDR3: CASSQGTGDVYGYTF
DNA: TGTGCCAGCAGCCAAGGGACAGGTGATGTCTATGGCTACACCTTC

J: TRBJ2-7
size: -
D: TRBD2
V: TRBV11-3
CDR3: CASSLGAGVFYEQYF
DNA: TGTGCCAGCAGCTTAGGGGCGGGGGTCTTCTACGAGCAGTACTTC

J: TRBJ1-5
size: -
D: TRBD1
V: TRBV2
CDR3: CASSEYGTGRQPQHF
DNA: TGTGCCAGCAGTGAGTACGGGACAGGGCGTCAGCCCCAGCATTTT

J: TRBJ2-7
size: -
D: TRBD2
V: TRBV7-8
CDR3: CASSSPSGRAVSYEQYF
DNA: TGTGCCAGCAGCTCCCCTAGCGGGAGGGCTGTAAGTTACGAGCAGTACTTC

J: TRBJ2-7
size: few
D: -
V: TRBV12-3/TRBV12-4
CDR3: CASSRLWGRMVPEQYF
DNA: TGTGCCAGCAGCCGACTGTGGGGGCGGATGGTTCCGGAGCAGTACTTC

J: TRBJ2-7
size: few
D: -
V: TRBV7-2
CDR3: CASSLAAYYEQYF
DNA: TGTGCCAGCAGCTTAGCGGCTTACTACGAGCAGTACTTC

J: TRBJ1-1
size: few
D: TRBD1
V: TRBV3-1
CDR3: CASSKTGINTEAFF
DNA: TGTGCCAGCAGCAAGACAGGGATAAACACTGAAGCTTTCTTT

J: TRBJ1-5
size: few
D: -
V: TRBV20-1
CDR3: CSARIGLNSNQPQHF
DNA: TGCAGTGCTAGAATCGGACTTAATAGCAATCAGCCCCAGCATTTT

J: TRBJ1-1
size: few
D: -
V: TRBV30
CDR3: CAWTRGTNRNTEAFF
DNA: TGTGCCTGGACCCGAGGGACAAATCGGAACACTGAAGCTTTCTTT

J: TRBJ2-7
size: few
D: TRBD1
V: TRBV9
CDR3: CASSVGPGQGYEQYF
DNA: TGTGCCAGCAGCGTAGGGCCGGGACAGGGCTACGAGCAGTACTTC

J: TRBJ2-5
size: -
D: -
V: TRBV7-2
CDR3: CASSPSRGGAVETQYF
DNA: TGTGCCAGCAGCCCATCGAGGGGGGGGGCCGTGGAGACCCAGTACTTC

J: TRBJ2-5
size: -
D: -
V: TRBV5-1
CDR3: CASSLMTGQETQYF
DNA: TGCGCCAGCAGCTTAATGACAGGTCAAGAGACCCAGTACTTC

J: TRBJ1-1
size: -
D: -
V: TRBV9
CDR3: CASSGGRGNTEAFF
DNA: TGTGCCAGCAGCGGCGGACGAGGGAACACTGAAGCTTTCTTT

J: TRBJ1-2
size: -
D: -
V: TRBV12-3/TRBV12-4
CDR3: CASSVPPKGYTF
DNA: TGTGCCAGCAGCGTCCCCCCCAAGGGCTACACCTTC

J: TRBJ1-1
size: few
D: -
V: TRBV5-1
CDR3: CASSQWTGTPTEAFF
DNA: TGCGCCAGCAGCCAATGGACTGGAACCCCCACTGAAGCTTTCTTT

J: TRBJ1-3
size: -
D: -
V: TRBV4-1
CDR3: CASSQGYGSNTIYF
DNA: TGCGCCAGCAGCCAAGGATACGGGTCGAACACCATATATTTT

J: TRBJ1-1
size: few
D: TRBD1
V: TRBV7-2
CDR3: CASSWGQSNTEAFF
DNA: TGTGCCAGCAGCTGGGGACAGTCGAACACTGAAGCTTTCTTT

J: TRBJ2-3
size: -
D: -
V: TRBV20-1
CDR3: CSAGDTDTQYF
DNA: TGCAGTGCAGGAGACACAGATACGCAGTATTTT

J: TRBJ1-1
size: few
D: TRBD1
V: TRBV6-5
CDR3: CASSTSSRGRSTEAFF
DNA: TGTGCCAGCAGTACGTCAAGCAGGGGGCGATCTACTGAAGCTTTCTTT

J: TRBJ1-2
size: few
D: -
V: TRBV11-2
CDR3: CASSPRGDVLYGYTF
DNA: TGTGCCAGCAGCCCGAGGGGAGACGTACTCTATGGCTACACCTTC

J: TRBJ2-1
size: -
D: TRBD2
V: TRBV12-3/TRBV12-4
CDR3: CASSSGTSGRYNEQFF
DNA: TGTGCCAGCAGCTCCGGGACTAGCGGTCGCTACAATGAGCAGTTCTTC

J: TRBJ1-2
size: few
D: -
V: TRBV6-5
CDR3: CASRKRTTGLTNYGYTF
DNA: TGTGCCAGCAGAAAAAGGACGACGGGGCTAACCAACTATGGCTACACCTTC

J: TRBJ1-1
size: few
D: -
V: TRBV12-3/TRBV12-4
CDR3: CASRNYGGETEAFF
DNA: TGTGCCAGCAGAAATTACGGGGGGGAGACTGAAGCTTTCTTT

J: TRBJ1-6
size: -
D: -
V: TRBV6-2/TRBV6-3
CDR3: CASSSARILHF
DNA: TGTGCCAGCAGCTCCGCTCGGATCCTCCACTTT

J: TRBJ2-5
size: -
D: -
V: TRBV11-2
CDR3: CASSAGQQETQYF
DNA: TGTGCCAGCAGCGCGGGACAGCAAGAGACCCAGTACTTC

J: TRBJ2-7
size: -
D: -
V: TRBV18
CDR3: CASSPPQAYYEQYF
DNA: TGTGCCAGCTCACCACCCCAGGCCTACTACGAGCAGTACTTC

J: TRBJ2-1
size: many
D: -
V: TRBV7-3
CDR3: CASSSSGEQFF
DNA: TGTGCCAGCAGTTCAAGTGGGGAGCAGTTCTTC

J: TRBJ2-5
size: few
D: -
V: TRBV5-1
CDR3: CASSLGTRAGETQYF
DNA: TGCGCCAGCAGCCTGGGGACCCGGGCGGGAGAGACCCAGTACTTC

J: TRBJ2-7
size: many
D: -
V: TRBV19
CDR3: CASSVPLATLVEQYF
DNA: TGTGCCAGTAGTGTTCCGCTAGCGACCTTGGTTGAGCAGTACTTC